This is a list of T cell receptor beta chains from one sample in a study of vaccination and CD4 T cells after COVID-19. MiXCR, run by TCRdb on the PCR reads, gives a single entry per CDR3 protein. The sample yields around 10,000 distinct CDR3 sequences, less than 35% seen once. Their recognized antigens are unknown. Sequencing was performed on CD4+ T cells from blood, cultured in vitro. These receptors all come from a human donor in good health. Both conserved end residues are part of each CDR3. Each record gives: clone size, D gene, J gene, V gene, CDR3 protein, CDR3 DNA. D genes are given only for firm matches. Clone size is stated in some rows and not others, as once, few, many or a class when expanded.

abundance: few; d_gene: TRBD1; j_gene: TRBJ2-5; v_gene: TRBV20-1; CDR3aa: CSAPGTGRQETQYF; CDR3nt: TGCAGTGCCCCCGGGACAGGGAGACAAGAGACCCAGTACTTC
abundance: few; d_gene: -; j_gene: TRBJ2-7; v_gene: TRBV20-1; CDR3aa: CSARGRSSYEQYF; CDR3nt: TGCAGTGCTAGAGGCCGGAGTTCCTACGAGCAGTACTTC
abundance: -; d_gene: -; j_gene: TRBJ1-2; v_gene: TRBV28; CDR3aa: CASLDSLDYGYTF; CDR3nt: TGTGCCAGCCTGGACAGTCTAGACTATGGCTACACCTTC
abundance: -; d_gene: TRBD1; j_gene: TRBJ2-1; v_gene: TRBV12-5; CDR3aa: CASGGTGINEQFF; CDR3nt: TGTGCTAGTGGCGGGACAGGAATCAATGAGCAGTTCTTC
abundance: -; d_gene: TRBD2; j_gene: TRBJ2-7; v_gene: TRBV4-1; CDR3aa: CASSQLPGLAGVYEQYF; CDR3nt: TGCGCCAGCAGCCAGTTACCGGGACTAGCGGGAGTCTACGAGCAGTACTTC
abundance: -; d_gene: -; j_gene: TRBJ2-7; v_gene: TRBV7-2; CDR3aa: CASTYRGGEQYF; CDR3nt: TGTGCCAGCACCTACCGAGGGGGCGAGCAGTACTTC
abundance: -; d_gene: TRBD2; j_gene: TRBJ2-1; v_gene: TRBV2; CDR3aa: CASSSGGSGSHNEQFF; CDR3nt: TGTGCCAGCAGTAGCGGAGGGAGCGGGAGTCACAATGAGCAGTTCTTC
abundance: few; d_gene: TRBD2; j_gene: TRBJ2-1; v_gene: TRBV20-1; CDR3aa: CSARIAGARNEQFF; CDR3nt: TGCAGTGCTAGAATAGCGGGAGCGCGTAATGAGCAGTTCTTC
abundance: few; d_gene: -; j_gene: TRBJ1-2; v_gene: TRBV7-2; CDR3aa: CASSNNMGGYTF; CDR3nt: TGTGCCAGCAGCAATAACATGGGGGGCTACACCTTC
abundance: few; d_gene: -; j_gene: TRBJ2-3; v_gene: TRBV7-2; CDR3aa: CASTPDSGATQYF; CDR3nt: TGTGCCAGCACTCCGGACTCCGGAGCTACGCAGTATTTT
abundance: few; d_gene: -; j_gene: TRBJ1-5; v_gene: TRBV11-2; CDR3aa: CASSLVQHQPQHF; CDR3nt: TGTGCCAGCAGCTTAGTTCAGCATCAGCCCCAGCATTTT
abundance: few; d_gene: TRBD1; j_gene: TRBJ1-3; v_gene: TRBV20-1; CDR3aa: CSASWDSSGNTIYF; CDR3nt: TGCAGTGCTAGCTGGGACAGCTCTGGAAACACCATATATTTT
abundance: -; d_gene: -; j_gene: TRBJ2-7; v_gene: TRBV28; CDR3aa: CASRSGQPGYEQYF; CDR3nt: TGTGCCAGCAGATCTGGACAGCCGGGCTACGAGCAGTACTTC
abundance: -; d_gene: -; j_gene: TRBJ2-2; v_gene: TRBV6-1; CDR3aa: CASSESRSGELFF; CDR3nt: TGTGCCAGCAGTGAATCAAGATCCGGGGAGCTGTTTTTT
abundance: -; d_gene: TRBD1; j_gene: TRBJ2-2; v_gene: TRBV6-2/TRBV6-3; CDR3aa: CASSRMPGTGGTGELFF; CDR3nt: TGTGCCAGCTCTCGAATGCCCGGGACAGGGGGCACCGGGGAGCTGTTTTTT
abundance: few; d_gene: -; j_gene: TRBJ2-7; v_gene: TRBV15; CDR3aa: CATSMLGQGTYEQYF; CDR3nt: TGTGCCACCAGCATGCTCGGGCAGGGCACCTACGAGCAGTACTTC
abundance: -; d_gene: -; j_gene: TRBJ2-5; v_gene: TRBV19; CDR3aa: CASRSDQETQYF; CDR3nt: TGTGCCAGTAGGTCAGACCAAGAGACCCAGTACTTC
abundance: -; d_gene: -; j_gene: TRBJ1-1; v_gene: TRBV27; CDR3aa: CASSFGFGGNTEAFF; CDR3nt: TGTGCCAGCAGTTTCGGTTTCGGCGGAAACACTGAAGCTTTCTTT
abundance: few; d_gene: -; j_gene: TRBJ1-5; v_gene: TRBV28; CDR3aa: CASSIGFQNNQPQHF; CDR3nt: TGTGCCAGCAGTATAGGATTCCAGAACAATCAGCCCCAGCATTTT
abundance: few; d_gene: -; j_gene: TRBJ1-2; v_gene: TRBV6-2/TRBV6-3; CDR3aa: CASSPRDGYTF; CDR3nt: TGTGCCAGCAGCCCCAGGGATGGCTACACCTTC
abundance: -; d_gene: -; j_gene: TRBJ1-1; v_gene: TRBV2; CDR3aa: CASSVEGLNTEAFF; CDR3nt: TGTGCCAGCAGTGTCGAGGGTTTGAACACTGAAGCTTTCTTT
abundance: -; d_gene: -; j_gene: TRBJ2-7; v_gene: TRBV20-1; CDR3aa: CSASDRENEQYF; CDR3nt: TGCAGTGCTTCGGACCGGGAAAACGAGCAGTACTTC
abundance: medium-sized; d_gene: -; j_gene: TRBJ2-7; v_gene: TRBV21-1; CDR3aa: CASSALQGTIEQYF; CDR3nt: TGTGCCAGCAGCGCACTCCAAGGGACTATAGAGCAGTACTTC
abundance: -; d_gene: TRBD1; j_gene: TRBJ2-5; v_gene: TRBV6-1; CDR3aa: CATDRGQETQYF; CDR3nt: TGTGCCACCGACAGGGGTCAAGAGACCCAGTACTTC
abundance: few; d_gene: -; j_gene: TRBJ1-2; v_gene: TRBV7-2; CDR3aa: CASSSMDSYGYTF; CDR3nt: TGTGCCAGCAGCTCTATGGACAGCTATGGCTACACCTTC
abundance: few; d_gene: -; j_gene: TRBJ1-1; v_gene: TRBV7-2; CDR3aa: CASSSRQNTEAFF; CDR3nt: TGTGCCAGCAGCTCCCGACAGAACACTGAAGCTTTCTTT